A selection of T cell receptor beta chains follows, all from one sample in a study of Graves' ophthalmopathy and Graves' hyperthyroidism. TCRdb called the multiplex PCR reads again in MiXCR, with one record for every CDR3 protein. There are almost 750,000 distinct CDR3 sequences in the sample; 40% occur only once, and roughly 45% lies in the top ten. Sequenced input: peripheral blood. All receptors come from an adult man with Graves' ophthalmopathy. Each CDR3 is given with its conserved first and last residue. The D gene is left open where the match is weak. Size is stated for part of the rows, as once, few or many counts, or as a class when the clone is expanded.

>NA|TRBV2|TRBD1|TRBJ1-5
TGTGCCAGCAGTGCCGAGGGGGCGCATCAGCCCCAGCATTTT
CASSAEGAHQPQHF
>many|TRBV12-3/TRBV12-4|NA|TRBJ1-5
TGTGCCAGCAGTTCTCCGTATAGGGGAGACAATCAGCCCCAGCATTTT
CASSSPYRGDNQPQHF
>NA|TRBV29-1|TRBD1|TRBJ1-2
TGCAGCGTTGCCGGGACAGGCGGCTATGGCTACACCTTC
CSVAGTGGYGYTF
>few|TRBV9|NA|TRBJ1-1
TGTGCCAGCAGCCCCCCCAGGGACACTGAAGCTTTCTTT
CASSPPRDTEAFF
>few|TRBV5-4|NA|TRBJ2-7
TGCGCCAGCAGCCAAGGTGGGAGCCTCAGGTCCTACGAGCAGTACTTC
CASSQGGSLRSYEQYF
>NA|TRBV13|TRBD1|TRBJ2-3
TGTGCCAGCAGCCCCCGTCCCGGGACAGGCACAGATACGCAGTATTTT
CASSPRPGTGTDTQYF
>NA|TRBV10-3|TRBD1|TRBJ1-1
TGTGCCATCAGTGGAAGAGGACAGGGGGGGAACACTGAAGCTTTCTTT
CAISGRGQGGNTEAFF
>many|TRBV20-1|NA|TRBJ2-7
TGCAGTGCGTACGACAGAACCACCTCCTACGAGCAGTACTTC
CSAYDRTTSYEQYF
>many|TRBV20-1|NA|TRBJ1-1
TGCAGTGCGTGCGCAGGGGAAACATCGGTTTCTGAAGCTTTCTTT
CSACAGETSVSEAFF
>NA|TRBV29-1|NA|TRBJ1-5
TGCAGCGTTGGTGCCTATAGCAATCAGCCCCAGCATTTT
CSVGAYSNQPQHF